The rows below give T cell receptor beta chains drawn from one sample of a study of blood T cell repertoires in COVID-19. The data were produced by immunoSEQ multiplex PCR, yet TCRdb's version contains in-frame clones alone and is incomplete. The repertoire has about 110,000 clones, over 70% of them found once; the top ten carry about 0.8%. Material for sequencing was peripheral blood. These receptors all stem from a woman between 65 and 79 years old with acute or convalescent COVID-19. Both conserved end residues are part of each CDR3. D genes are given only for firm matches. Some rows mark clone size as missing; the rest say once, few, many or name a class of expanded clone.

D: TRBD2; J: TRBJ2-7; size: .; V: TRBV11-2; DNA: TGTGCCAGCAGGCCCAGCGGGAGGAACGAGCAGTACTTC; CDR3: CASRPSGRNEQYF
D: .; J: TRBJ1-5; size: .; V: TRBV5-4; DNA: TGTGCCAGCAGCTTACAGGGACATCAGCCCCAGCATTTT; CDR3: CASSLQGHQPQHF
D: .; J: TRBJ2-3; size: .; V: TRBV19; DNA: TGTGCCAGTAATATCAGGGGCACAGATACGCAGTATTTT; CDR3: CASNIRGTDTQYF
D: .; J: TRBJ1-4; size: .; V: TRBV7-9; DNA: TGTGCCAGCAGCTTGAAGGGCGGGGCTAATGAAAAACTGTTTTTT; CDR3: CASSLKGGANEKLFF
D: TRBD1; J: TRBJ2-2; size: .; V: TRBV24-1; DNA: TGTGCCACCAGTGATCCCAGGACAGGGCACACCGGGGAGCTGTTTTTT; CDR3: CATSDPRTGHTGELFF
D: .; J: TRBJ1-2; size: .; V: TRBV19; DNA: TGTGCCAGTACCTCACTTCGGGGTGACTATGGCTACACCTTC; CDR3: CASTSLRGDYGYTF
D: .; J: TRBJ2-2; size: few; V: TRBV19; DNA: TGTGCCAGTAGTATCGATCCGAGCGCGAACACCGGGGAGCTGTTTTTT; CDR3: CASSIDPSANTGELFF
D: TRBD2; J: TRBJ2-1; size: .; V: TRBV3-1/TRBV3-2; DNA: TGTGCCAGCAGCCAAATTAGCGGGAGAAGTTATGAGCAGTTCTTC; CDR3: CASSQISGRSYEQFF
D: TRBD1; J: TRBJ1-2; size: .; V: TRBV12-3/TRBV12-4; DNA: TGTGCCAGCAGTCCGTTCGGACAGGGATTGAGCACCTTC; CDR3: CASSPFGQGLSTF
D: .; J: TRBJ1-5; size: .; V: TRBV19; DNA: TGTGCCAGTAGTTTCTCCAGGGAAGGCAATCAGCCCCAGCATTTT; CDR3: CASSFSREGNQPQHF
D: TRBD1; J: TRBJ2-7; size: .; V: TRBV7-8; DNA: TGTGCCAGCAGCCCCCAGGACAGGATCTACGAGCAGTACTTC; CDR3: CASSPQDRIYEQYF
D: .; J: TRBJ2-3; size: once; V: TRBV3-1/TRBV3-2; DNA: TGTGCCAGCAGCCAAGTTGGCGGACTCCTCACAGATACGCAGTATTTT; CDR3: CASSQVGGLLTDTQYF
D: TRBD2; J: TRBJ2-3; size: .; V: TRBV5-4; DNA: TGTGCCAGCAGCACACCGGGACTAGCGGGAGAAGATACGCAGTATTTT; CDR3: CASSTPGLAGEDTQYF
D: TRBD1; J: TRBJ2-7; size: few; V: TRBV9; DNA: TGTGCCAGCAGCGTAGGAGGGACAGCTTCCTACGAGCAGTACTTC; CDR3: CASSVGGTASYEQYF
D: TRBD1; J: TRBJ2-2; size: .; V: TRBV5-5; DNA: TGTGCCAGCAGCTTGGAAGGGACAGGGTTCTCCGGGGAGCTGTTTTTT; CDR3: CASSLEGTGFSGELFF
D: TRBD2; J: TRBJ2-1; size: .; V: TRBV19; DNA: TGTGCCAGTACCACTAGCGGGAGTCTCCCCTGGAATGAGCAGTTCTTC; CDR3: CASTTSGSLPWNEQFF
D: .; J: TRBJ1-2; size: .; V: TRBV7-2; DNA: TGTGCCAGCAGCTTAGCCCGGATTGGGCCCATCTTACGGTCGCACTACACCTTC; CDR3: CASSLARIGPILRSHYTF
D: TRBD1; J: TRBJ1-6; size: .; V: TRBV5-5; DNA: TGTGCCAGCAGCTTAGGCCCGGGGACAGCGAATTCACCCCTCCACTTT; CDR3: CASSLGPGTANSPLHF
D: TRBD1; J: TRBJ1-5; size: .; V: TRBV6-6; DNA: TGTGCCAGCAGTCTACAGGGGTCGGAACAGCCCCAGCATTTT; CDR3: CASSLQGSEQPQHF
D: TRBD1; J: TRBJ1-1; size: .; V: TRBV5-1; DNA: TGCGCCAGCAGCCCACAGGGGCTCACTGAAGCTTTCTTT; CDR3: CASSPQGLTEAFF
D: .; J: TRBJ2-3; size: .; V: TRBV11-3; DNA: TGTGCCAGCAGCTTAGATGGGCAACTCAAAGATACGCAGTATTTT; CDR3: CASSLDGQLKDTQYF
D: TRBD1; J: TRBJ2-6; size: .; V: TRBV19; DNA: TGTGCCAGTAGTACCCGGGACAGGGCCTGGGGGGCCAACGTCCTGACTTTC; CDR3: CASSTRDRAWGANVLTF
D: .; J: TRBJ2-7; size: .; V: TRBV6-1; DNA: TGTGCCAGCAGTGAAGCGCGGGGTGAGCAGTACTTC; CDR3: CASSEARGEQYF
D: TRBD2; J: TRBJ2-1; size: .; V: TRBV7-3; DNA: TGTGCCAGCAGCCAGGGGCTAGCGGGGGATGAGCAGTTCTTC; CDR3: CASSQGLAGDEQFF
D: .; J: TRBJ1-1; size: .; V: TRBV5-1; DNA: TGCGCCAGCAGCTCTCGATCAGGGGCGACGAACACTGAAGCTTTCTTT; CDR3: CASSSRSGATNTEAFF
D: .; J: TRBJ2-2; size: .; V: TRBV5-5; DNA: TGTGCCAGCAGCTTGGAAAGGGGAGGCACCGGGGAGCTGTTTTTT; CDR3: CASSLERGGTGELFF
D: TRBD2; J: TRBJ2-1; size: .; V: TRBV30; DNA: TGTGCCTGGACTCCGGGACTAGCGGGAGGGCCGGGTGAGCAGTTCTTC; CDR3: CAWTPGLAGGPGEQFF
D: TRBD1; J: TRBJ2-5; size: .; V: TRBV6-5; DNA: TGTGCCAGCAGTCCGAGTCCCGGGACAGAAGAGACCCAGTACTTC; CDR3: CASSPSPGTEETQYF
D: .; J: TRBJ1-1; size: .; V: TRBV9; DNA: TGTGCCAGCAGCGCAGCTGACAGGATGAACACTGAAGCTTTCTTT; CDR3: CASSAADRMNTEAFF
D: TRBD1; J: TRBJ2-5; size: .; V: TRBV15; DNA: TGTGCCACCAGCAGAGGACAGGGGTTTCGAGAGACCCAGTACTTC; CDR3: CATSRGQGFRETQYF
D: .; J: TRBJ1-3; size: once; V: TRBV12-3/TRBV12-4; DNA: TGTGCCAGCAGTCCGGACCCGGAGGTTCCCATATATTTT; CDR3: CASSPDPEVPIYF
D: .; J: TRBJ2-5; size: .; V: TRBV3-1/TRBV3-2; DNA: TGTGCCAGCAGCCTCGGCACAGGCTTCCAAGAGACCCAGTACTTC; CDR3: CASSLGTGFQETQYF
D: .; J: TRBJ2-6; size: .; V: TRBV6-5; DNA: TGTGCCAGCCGGGTGAGCTCTGGGGCCAACGTCCTGACTTTC; CDR3: CASRVSSGANVLTF